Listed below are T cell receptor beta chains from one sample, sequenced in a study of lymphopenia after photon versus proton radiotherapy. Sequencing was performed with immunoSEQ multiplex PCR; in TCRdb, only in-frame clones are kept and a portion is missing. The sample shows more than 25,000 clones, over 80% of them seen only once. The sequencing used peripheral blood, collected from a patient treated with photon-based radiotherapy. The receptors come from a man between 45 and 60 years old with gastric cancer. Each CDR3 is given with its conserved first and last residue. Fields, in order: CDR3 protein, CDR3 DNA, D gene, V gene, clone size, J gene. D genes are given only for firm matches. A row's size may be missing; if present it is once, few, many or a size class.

CDR3: CASSSSGSPLHF; DNA: TGTGCCAGCAGTTCCTCGGGTTCACCCCTCCACTTT; D: .; V: TRBV11-3; size: once; J: TRBJ1-6
CDR3: CATRHGTGELFF; DNA: TGTGCCACACGCCATGGCACCGGGGAGCTGTTTTTT; D: .; V: TRBV27; size: .; J: TRBJ2-2
CDR3: CASSESGGNQPQHF; DNA: TGCGCCAGCAGTGAGTCGGGGGGAAATCAGCCCCAGCATTTT; D: .; V: TRBV10-1; size: .; J: TRBJ1-5
CDR3: CASSIKGALNTGELFF; DNA: TGTGCCAGTAGTATAAAGGGGGCCCTTAACACCGGGGAGCTGTTTTTT; D: TRBD1; V: TRBV19; size: .; J: TRBJ2-2
CDR3: CAWRPPGQGGKLFF; DNA: TGTGCCTGGAGGCCCCCGGGACAGGGGGGAAAACTGTTTTTT; D: TRBD1; V: TRBV30; size: .; J: TRBJ1-4
CDR3: CASSPLTGNYGYTF; DNA: TGTGCCAGCAGCCCGTTGACAGGGAACTATGGCTACACCTTC; D: TRBD1; V: TRBV7-8; size: few; J: TRBJ1-2
CDR3: CASRSSRAVPGELFF; DNA: TGTGCCAGCAGATCCAGTCGCGCGGTCCCCGGGGAGCTGTTTTTT; D: .; V: TRBV5-4; size: .; J: TRBJ2-2
CDR3: CASSNYVGSVNTEAFF; DNA: TGTGCCAGTAGTAACTATGTCGGGTCGGTGAACACTGAAGCTTTCTTT; D: .; V: TRBV19; size: few; J: TRBJ1-1
CDR3: CASSYSGGIQETQYF; DNA: TGTGCCAGCAGTTACTCCGGCGGGATCCAAGAGACCCAGTACTTC; D: .; V: TRBV6-5; size: .; J: TRBJ2-5
CDR3: CASSSGRGRNQPQHF; DNA: TGTGCCAGCAGTTCGGGCAGGGGAAGAAATCAGCCCCAGCATTTT; D: .; V: TRBV6-5; size: .; J: TRBJ1-5
CDR3: CASSEGPPGELFF; DNA: TGTGCCAGCAGTGAAGGGCCCCCCGGGGAGCTGTTTTTT; D: .; V: TRBV6-1; size: .; J: TRBJ2-2
CDR3: CASSGTSGALYNEQFF; DNA: TGCGCCAGCAGTGGGACTAGCGGGGCTTTATACAATGAGCAGTTCTTC; D: TRBD2; V: TRBV10-1; size: .; J: TRBJ2-1
CDR3: CASSSTPNQPQHF; DNA: TGTGCCAGCAGCTCTACCCCTAATCAGCCCCAGCATTTT; D: .; V: TRBV7-6; size: .; J: TRBJ1-5
CDR3: CATSRVVFNTEAFF; DNA: TGTGCCACCAGCAGAGTGGTTTTTAACACTGAAGCTTTCTTT; D: .; V: TRBV15; size: .; J: TRBJ1-1
CDR3: CASSRQGNTEAFF; DNA: TGTGCCAGTAGTAGACAGGGGAACACTGAAGCTTTCTTT; D: TRBD1; V: TRBV19; size: .; J: TRBJ1-1
CDR3: CASSSEESSYEQYF; DNA: TGCGCCAGCAGCTCTGAGGAGAGCTCCTACGAGCAGTACTTC; D: .; V: TRBV5-1; size: .; J: TRBJ2-7
CDR3: CASSGPGNTQYF; DNA: TGTGCCAGTAGTGGTCCCGGGAATACGCAGTATTTT; D: .; V: TRBV19; size: .; J: TRBJ2-3
CDR3: CASSAPGLAGGELFF; DNA: TGTGCCAGCAGCGCACCGGGACTAGCGGGGGGGGAGCTGTTTTTT; D: TRBD2; V: TRBV7-2; size: .; J: TRBJ2-2
CDR3: CASSERLYNEQFF; DNA: TGCGCCAGCAGTGAGCGGCTTTACAATGAGCAGTTCTTC; D: .; V: TRBV10-2; size: .; J: TRBJ2-1